This T cell receptor (beta chain) stems from a study of OX40 agonist ivuxolimab in advanced cancers. About the research overall: Enrollees could have had prior anti-PD-1, anti-PD-L1 or anti-CTLA-4 therapy, which more than 30% had received. One hepatocellular carcinoma and a couple of cutaneous melanoma patients partially responded. Study findings and constraints: Clones of CD4+ and CD8+ blood T cells grew by week 6 at doses of 0.1 to 3.0 mg/kg.

Deletions cut 10 bases from V and 5 bases from J, with 13 bases between. Germline CDR1 LNHDA, CDR2 SQIVND (reference sequence). The CDR3 spans 12 residues. Note on this clone: Its antigen is not known.

Assay used: immunoSEQ multiplex PCR; TCRdb lists only in-frame clones, some missing. The table records 52,000 or so clones, approximately 87% of them present only once. The chain links TRBV19 to TRBJ2-3, with D unresolved. The TCR comes from an adult with an advanced solid tumor such as melanoma, head and neck, liver or kidney cancer. The source material was CD4+ or CD8+ T cells sorted from blood, sampled in a trial of the OX40 agonist ivuxolimab. For the CDR3, the DNA is TGTGCCACCCGGGTCGCCGTAGATACGCAGTATTTT. It encodes CATRVAVDTQYF.